Sequencing of this T cell receptor (beta chain) was carried out in a study of shared clonotypes between healthy human individuals. Across the whole study: Per donor, CD8 memory used one plate, CD8 naive used two, CD4 memory used three and CD4 naive used three.

Sequencing was at deep level. Every subset's genomic DNA went evenly onto several immunoSEQ plates. Authors' processing steps: Filtering differed since immunoSEQ provided only junctions, with no quality scores. TCRdb's table, derived via immunoSEQ multiplex PCR, lists solely in-frame clones and lacks some. V and J calls plus clone size are reproduced from that table; the DNA served to infer D and trimming. This sample carries nearly 750,000 clones, over 55% of them seen once, and the ten largest clones take approximately 1.8%. Sequenced sample: memory CD4+ T cells sorted from blood. Subset of the sample: CD45RA-negative fraction. The clonotype was recovered from a woman in her twenties or thirties in good health.

This chain's CDR3 is CASSSGTSSNEQFF. The CDR3 region has the DNA TGTGCCAGCAGTTCCGGGACTAGTAGCAATGAGCAGTTCTTC. The chain has TRBV28 and TRBJ2-1, with 8 bases that match TRBD2. Trimming took 4 bases from V and 6 from J; bases not matched to a gene: 5. Looked up from germline, CDR1 is MDHEN and CDR2 is SYDVKM. CDR3 size: 14 residues. Complete variable domain (other parts from reference TRBV28 and TRBJ2-1): DVKVTQSSRYLVKRTGEKVFLECVQDMDHENMFWYRQDPGLGLRLIYFSYDVKMKEKGDIPEGYSVSREKKERFSLILESASTNQTSMYLCASSSGTSSNEQFFGPGTRLTVL.